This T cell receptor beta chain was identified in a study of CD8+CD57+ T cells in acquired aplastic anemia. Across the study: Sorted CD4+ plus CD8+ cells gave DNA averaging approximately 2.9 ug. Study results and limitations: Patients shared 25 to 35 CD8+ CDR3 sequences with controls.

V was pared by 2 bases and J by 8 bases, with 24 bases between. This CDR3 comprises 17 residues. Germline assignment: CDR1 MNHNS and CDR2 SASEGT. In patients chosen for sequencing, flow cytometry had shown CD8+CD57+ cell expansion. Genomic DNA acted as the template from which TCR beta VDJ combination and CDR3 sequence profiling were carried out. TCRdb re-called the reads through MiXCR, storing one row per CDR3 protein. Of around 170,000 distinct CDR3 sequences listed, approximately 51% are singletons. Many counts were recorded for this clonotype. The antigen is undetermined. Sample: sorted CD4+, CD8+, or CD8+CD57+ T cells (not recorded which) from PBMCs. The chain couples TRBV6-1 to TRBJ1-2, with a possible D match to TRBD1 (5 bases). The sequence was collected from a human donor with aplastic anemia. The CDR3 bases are TGTGCCAGCAGTGAACAGGGCAGCTACTCGTCCCTTTGGGGCTACACCTTC. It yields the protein CASSEQGSYSSLWGYTF.